The rows below give T cell receptor beta chains drawn from one sample of a study of robustness of blood B and T cell sequencing. MiXCR, applied by TCRdb to the PCR reads, yields one record per CDR3 protein. The sample lists approximately 3,500 distinct CDR3 sequences, about 54% occurring once. Sequencing was carried out using peripheral blood. Every receptor here comes from a human donor in good health. The CDR3 runs from the conserved cysteine through the conserved F or W. D genes are given only for firm matches. Clone size, where shown, is once, few, many, or a class for clones that have expanded.

J,size,V,D,CDR3,DNA
TRBJ2-3,once,TRBV6-6,TRBD2,CASRDRDYSTDTQYF,TGTGCCAGCAGGGATCGGGACTATAGCACAGATACGCAGTATTTT
TRBJ2-7,-,TRBV30,TRBD1,CAWSGAGGEQYF,TGTGCCTGGAGTGGGGCAGGGGGCGAGCAGTACTTC
TRBJ2-3,once,TRBV20-1,-,CSARVVRESTDTQYF,TGCAGTGCTAGAGTAGTCAGGGAGAGCACAGATACGCAGTATTTT
TRBJ2-7,-,TRBV20-1,-,CSARDSALGGDEQYF,TGCAGTGCTAGAGATTCCGCACTGGGCGGCGACGAGCAGTACTTC
TRBJ1-5,-,TRBV10-3,TRBD1,CAIRTGANQPQHF,TGTGCCATCAGAACAGGGGCCAATCAGCCCCAGCATTTT
TRBJ1-2,few,TRBV5-1,TRBD1,CASSRPTGNYGYTF,TGCGCCAGCAGCCGCCCGACAGGGAACTATGGCTACACCTTC
TRBJ1-1,-,TRBV10-1,-,CASSETQAHTEAFF,TGCGCCAGCAGTGAGACTCAGGCGCACACTGAAGCTTTCTTT
TRBJ2-6,-,TRBV10-1,TRBD1,CASIQGAPSSGANVLTF,TGCGCCAGCATACAGGGGGCCCCCAGCTCTGGGGCCAACGTCCTGACTTTC
TRBJ2-1,-,TRBV5-1,TRBD2,CASSTGTSGGAGSYNEQFF,TGCGCCAGCAGCACTGGGACTAGCGGGGGGGCGGGCTCCTACAATGAGCAGTTCTTC
TRBJ2-3,-,TRBV10-1,-,CASSEGLSSTDTQYF,TGCGCCAGCAGTGAAGGACTTTCTAGCACAGATACGCAGTATTTT
TRBJ2-7,-,TRBV7-2,-,CASSLVIDYEQYF,TGTGCCAGCAGCTTAGTCATCGACTACGAGCAGTACTTC
TRBJ2-2,-,TRBV20-1,TRBD2,CSAGDSGRNTGELFF,TGCAGTGCTGGGGATAGCGGGAGGAACACCGGGGAGCTGTTTTTT
TRBJ2-5,-,TRBV28,TRBD1,CASSPGTGRETQYF,TGTGCCAGCAGTCCCGGGACAGGTAGAGAGACCCAGTACTTC
TRBJ2-1,few,TRBV29-1,-,CSALINDGLSSYNEQFF,TGCAGCGCCCTGATTAACGACGGGCTGAGCTCCTACAATGAGCAGTTCTTC
TRBJ1-2,-,TRBV5-1,-,CASSPRTAGHGYTF,TGCGCCAGCAGCCCTCGGACGGCCGGGCATGGCTACACCTTC
TRBJ2-3,-,TRBV7-3,TRBD2,CASSLGSGGNTGTQYF,TGTGCCAGCAGCTTAGGTTCGGGGGGTAACACGGGTACGCAGTATTTT
TRBJ1-1,few,TRBV3-1,-,CASSQAAWNTEAFF,TGTGCCAGCAGCCAAGCCGCCTGGAACACTGAAGCTTTCTTT
TRBJ2-3,few,TRBV9,TRBD2,CASSVVGEGAADTQYF,TGTGCCAGCAGCGTAGTGGGGGAGGGTGCCGCAGATACGCAGTATTTT
TRBJ1-1,-,TRBV7-6,-,CASSQPDLGVHTEAFF,TGTGCCAGCAGCCAACCGGATCTGGGGGTCCACACTGAAGCTTTCTTT
TRBJ2-2,-,TRBV7-3,-,CASSSTGTNTGELFF,TGTGCCAGCAGCTCGACAGGAACCAACACCGGGGAGCTGTTTTTT
TRBJ1-1,once,TRBV19,-,CASSSRVNTEAFF,TGTGCCAGTAGTAGCAGGGTTAACACTGAAGCTTTCTTT
TRBJ1-5,large,TRBV7-9,-,CASSLEVQPQHF,TGTGCCAGCAGCTTAGAGGTTCAGCCCCAGCATTTT
TRBJ2-1,-,TRBV20-1,TRBD2,CSQTDTSGGSNEQFF,TGCAGTCAAACAGACACTAGCGGGGGGTCCAATGAGCAGTTCTTC
TRBJ2-7,-,TRBV15,-,CATSRGSQDGSYEQYF,TGTGCCACCAGCAGAGGCTCCCAGGACGGCTCCTACGAGCAGTACTTC
TRBJ2-3,few,TRBV7-2,TRBD2,CASSLVPSGGVPYSTDTQYF,TGTGCCAGCAGCTTAGTTCCTAGCGGGGGAGTACCCTATAGCACAGATACGCAGTATTTT
TRBJ2-5,-,TRBV29-1,-,CSVVGSPETQYF,TGCAGCGTTGTGGGATCCCCGGAGACCCAGTACTTC
TRBJ1-6,large,TRBV11-1,-,CASSPSDRGYNSPLHF,TGTGCCAGCAGCCCCAGCGACCGGGGGTATAATTCACCCCTCCACTTT
TRBJ2-7,-,TRBV20-1,TRBD2,CSAPGGSGGDYEQYF,TGCAGTGCTCCCGGGGGTAGCGGGGGAGACTACGAGCAGTACTTC
TRBJ2-1,few,TRBV20-1,-,CSAPGPSNNEQFF,TGCAGTGCCCCGGGACCCTCTAACAATGAGCAGTTCTTC
TRBJ1-1,-,TRBV15,-,CATRIGGNTEAFF,TGTGCCACCAGAATAGGAGGGAACACTGAAGCTTTCTTT